This T cell receptor (beta chain) was retrieved from a study of blood T cell repertoires in COVID-19 (dated by TCRdb to 2020 to 2022). With regard to the full study: Samples covering the acute and convalescent phases of COVID-19 were provided by collaborators in the United States, Italy and Spain. Sample metadata almost always included a de-identified subject ID, COVID-19 status, age in years and sex. The samples were drawn from two sources: the first 160 participants of the ongoing ImmuneRACE study, and 1,200 or so subjects contributed by 6 global collaborators. The dataset comprised deeply sampled blood TCRbeta repertoires from subjects exposed to, actively infected with, or recovered from COVID-19. The prospective study material was composed of cDNA or gDNA derived from T cells, B-cell-depleted T cells, or PBMCs. Where available, HLA class I and class II types were obtained from metadata supplied by the sample provider rather than from assay-based typing. A freely available public database, intended as a resource for researchers studying the immune response to SARS-CoV-2, is where the repertoires were released.

Trimmed from V: 5 bases; trimmed from J: 2 bases; junction bases lacking a gene match: 7. The CDR3 holds 16 amino acids from the cysteine to the phenylalanine. Just CDR3 DNA is preserved here, 48 bases in frame from base 1. Based on the germline V gene, the CDR1 and CDR2 sequences are MDHEN and SYDVKM. Regarding this clone: Its antigen remains unidentified. Base quality data are lacking; no much larger clone is found one base away.

The collaborating institutions used their own protocols to collect whole blood in K2EDTA tubes. For TCRbeta analysis, collaborators shipped samples as frozen whole blood, isolated PBMCs, or DNA extracted from either of those sample types. TCRbeta CDR3 regions were amplified from genomic DNA using the immunoSEQ Assay, a bias-controlled multiplex PCR. The authors' pipeline ran thus. The number of nucleated cells in each sample was estimated from the amplification of reference gene primers within the assay. Sequence reads were collapsed and filtered to measure the absolute abundance of every unique TCRbeta CDR3 rearrangement. For each sample, productive Simpson clonality was calculated as the square root of Simpson's diversity index over productive rearrangements. TCRdb took over this immuneACCESS table, retaining in-frame rearrangements with V and J assigned. Such tables are incomplete; in checked studies, under half of the missing clones stem from an unresolved V gene, and the remainder is unexplained. That table gives V, J and clone size, and the DNA gave D and trimming. The sample profile shows about 150,000 clones; 87% of them were found once. The leading ten clones occupy less than 5.5% of the sample.

Points the paper makes about the study in general: Clinical and demographic metadata were provided uncurated, with the amount varying by source and participant.

Sequences were obtained from peripheral blood. This sequence originates from a human donor in a cohort sampled during active COVID-19. Rearrangement joined TRBV28 to TRBJ2-1, and 9 junctional nucleotides match TRBD2. CDR3 region: CASSSLVAGAYNEQFF. The DNA reads TGTGCCAGCAGTAGCCTTGTAGCGGGAGCCTACAATGAGCAGTTCTTC.